Listed below are T cell receptor beta chains from one sample, sequenced in a study of T cells in Graves' hyperthyroidism and ophthalmopathy. TCRdb passed the multiplex PCR reads through MiXCR, listing each CDR3 protein once. The sample yields a few hundred thousand distinct CDR3 sequences, about 43% seen once. The sample was peripheral blood or thyroid tissue (not recorded which). Receptors were obtained from a woman aged 18-29 years with Graves' hyperthyroidism. CDR3s include the opening cysteine and the closing phenylalanine or tryptophan. Each record gives: V gene, clone size, J gene, CDR3 protein. Size values are once, few and many counts, or a class for expanded clones, and some rows have none.

>TRBV20-1|.|TRBJ1-2
CSARALDRGGDYTF
>TRBV6-5|.|TRBJ1-4
CATSYFGGLGEKLFF
>TRBV25-1|.|TRBJ2-7
CASSESQGDSSYEQYF
>TRBV2|many|TRBJ1-1
CASSSRTGGFTEAFF
>TRBV19|few|TRBJ2-2
CASRPGQGYTGELFF
>TRBV12-3/TRBV12-4|.|TRBJ1-6
CASKRNRNSPLHF
>TRBV19|few|TRBJ1-1
CASSIDGQGTNTEAFF
>TRBV7-9|few|TRBJ2-5
CASSPQPTRAVDQETQYF
>TRBV12-3/TRBV12-4|.|TRBJ2-7
CASSYTTGGEQYF
>TRBV20-1|.|TRBJ2-7
CSARDSDRGQYEQYF
>TRBV20-1|few|TRBJ1-5
CSAFPPLGGNQPQHF
>TRBV10-3|.|TRBJ2-7
CAISSFGYEQYF
>TRBV7-2|.|TRBJ1-2
CASSPHPDSYGYTF
>TRBV29-1|.|TRBJ2-7
CSVDGGQSSYEQYF
>TRBV7-9|.|TRBJ1-1
CASSSRQGTEAFF
>TRBV29-1|many|TRBJ2-7
CSVAPSLAYEQYF
>TRBV2|few|TRBJ2-2
CASSPRQGAWTGELFF
>TRBV20-1|.|TRBJ2-2
CSASDLAGDTGELFF
>TRBV7-9|many|TRBJ2-7
CASSETVAEQYF
>TRBV6-5|few|TRBJ2-7
CASRRDGTLYEQYF
>TRBV14|.|TRBJ1-4
CASSQYWGGGEKLFF
>TRBV5-1|.|TRBJ1-1
CASSLVGRGNAEAFF
>TRBV20-1|.|TRBJ1-5
CSASIPQSSNQPQHF
>TRBV5-1|few|TRBJ2-5
CASRVEGTGQETQYF
>TRBV24-1|.|TRBJ1-2
CATSDFGADGYTF
>TRBV2|many|TRBJ1-3
CASSEGFGRNTIYF
>TRBV24-1|many|TRBJ1-2
CATSWAGGYGYTF
>TRBV24-1|.|TRBJ2-5
CATSYSQGRTETQYF
>TRBV19|.|TRBJ1-3
CAGSIWGNGNTIYF
>TRBV10-3|few|TRBJ1-2
CATAESFSYGYTF
>TRBV7-9|.|TRBJ1-1
CASSLQPPAGTEAFF
>TRBV7-9|few|TRBJ1-4
CASRGREESNEKLFF
>TRBV9|few|TRBJ2-7
CASSVTGLRDEQYF
>TRBV2|few|TRBJ1-5
CASSYPGSNQPQHF
>TRBV7-2|.|TRBJ1-2
CASSPTLGRGYTF
>TRBV29-1|.|TRBJ2-5
CSVERQGKKTQYF
>TRBV7-8|many|TRBJ2-5
CASSFDRGRGETQYF
>TRBV20-1|once|TRBJ2-6
CSVGRSGSGANVLTF
>TRBV12-3/TRBV12-4|many|TRBJ2-7
CASSFAGEQYF
>TRBV11-2|few|TRBJ1-3
CASSLLGGLTGNTIYF
>TRBV24-1|many|TRBJ1-2
CATSAPSYGYTF
>TRBV24-1|.|TRBJ1-4
CATSDSREDEKLFF
>TRBV7-9|many|TRBJ1-2
CASSSILGAADGYTF
>TRBV10-3|few|TRBJ2-7
CASSPGYAAYEQYF
>TRBV12-3/TRBV12-4|few|TRBJ1-1
CASSWGQGRAFF
>TRBV29-1|few|TRBJ2-7
CSVDVTAISYEQYF
>TRBV29-1|many|TRBJ1-2
CSVEDARGYGYTF
>TRBV2|many|TRBJ2-2
CASSELAGGPDGELFF
>TRBV25-1|.|TRBJ1-5
CASSESVLGETQHF
>TRBV29-1|.|TRBJ1-4
CRGTNEKLFF
>TRBV4-1|few|TRBJ2-5
CASSQDPGGETQYF
>TRBV14|many|TRBJ1-4
CASSQDRGYEKLFF